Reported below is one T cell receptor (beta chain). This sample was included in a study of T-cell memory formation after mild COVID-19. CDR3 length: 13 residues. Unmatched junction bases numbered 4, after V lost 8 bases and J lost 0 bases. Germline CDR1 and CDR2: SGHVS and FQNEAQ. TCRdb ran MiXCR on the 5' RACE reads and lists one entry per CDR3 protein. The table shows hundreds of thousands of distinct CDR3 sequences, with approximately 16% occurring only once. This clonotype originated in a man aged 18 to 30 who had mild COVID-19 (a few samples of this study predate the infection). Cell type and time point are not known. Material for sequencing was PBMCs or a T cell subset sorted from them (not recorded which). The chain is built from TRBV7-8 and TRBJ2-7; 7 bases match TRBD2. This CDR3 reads CASRASGSYEQYF. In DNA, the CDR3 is TGTGCCAGCCGGGCTAGCGGCTCCTACGAGCAGTACTTC.